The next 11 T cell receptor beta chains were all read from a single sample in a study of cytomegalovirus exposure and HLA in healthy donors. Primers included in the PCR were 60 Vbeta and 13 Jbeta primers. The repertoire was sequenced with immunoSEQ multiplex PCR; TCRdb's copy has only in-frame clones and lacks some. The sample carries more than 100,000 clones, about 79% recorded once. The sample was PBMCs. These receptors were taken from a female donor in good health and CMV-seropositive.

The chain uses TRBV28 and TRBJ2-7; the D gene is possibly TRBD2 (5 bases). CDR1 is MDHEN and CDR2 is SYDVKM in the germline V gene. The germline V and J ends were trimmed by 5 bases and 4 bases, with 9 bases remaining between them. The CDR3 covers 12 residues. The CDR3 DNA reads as TGTGCCAGCAGTCAGAGCGGTTACGAGCAGTACTTC. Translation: CASSQSGYEQYF.

CDR3 sequence: CASSRSPGTDTQYF. As DNA, the CDR3 is TGTGCCAGCAGCCGTTCTCCTGGCACAGATACGCAGTATTTT. The chain couples TRBV7-3 to TRBJ2-3; D ambiguous. This CDR3 region has 14 residues. V dropped 5 bases and J dropped 1 base, with 10 bases sitting between them. Germline V gene lookup returns CDR1 SGHTA and CDR2 FQGTGA.

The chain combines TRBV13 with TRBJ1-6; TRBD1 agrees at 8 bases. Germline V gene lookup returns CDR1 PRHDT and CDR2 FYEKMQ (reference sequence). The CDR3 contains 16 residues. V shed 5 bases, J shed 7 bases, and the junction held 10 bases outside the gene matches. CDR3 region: CASSQSRTGRNSPLHF. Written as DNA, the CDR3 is TGTGCCAGCAGCCAAAGCAGGACAGGGAGGAATTCACCCCTCCACTTT.

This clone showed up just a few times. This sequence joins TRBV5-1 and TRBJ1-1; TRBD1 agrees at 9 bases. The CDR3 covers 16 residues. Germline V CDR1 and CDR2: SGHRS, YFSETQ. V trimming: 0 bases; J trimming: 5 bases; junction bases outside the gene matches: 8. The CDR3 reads CASSLGTGEGQTEAFF. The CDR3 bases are TGCGCCAGCAGCTTGGGGACAGGGGAGGGTCAGACTGAAGCTTTCTTT.

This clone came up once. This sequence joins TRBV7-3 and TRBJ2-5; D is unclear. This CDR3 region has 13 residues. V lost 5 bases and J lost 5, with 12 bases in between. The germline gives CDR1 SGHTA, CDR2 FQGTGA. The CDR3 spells CASSPLGRETQYF. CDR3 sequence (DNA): TGTGCCAGCAGCCCCTTGGGCCGGGAGACCCAGTACTTC.

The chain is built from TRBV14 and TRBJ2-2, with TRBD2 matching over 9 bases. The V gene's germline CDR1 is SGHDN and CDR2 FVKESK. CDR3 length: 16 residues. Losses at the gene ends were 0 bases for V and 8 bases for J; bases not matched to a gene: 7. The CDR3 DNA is TGTGCCAGCAGCCAAGAGTCAATAGCGGGAGTTGGGGAGCTGTTTTTT. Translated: CASSQESIAGVGELFF.

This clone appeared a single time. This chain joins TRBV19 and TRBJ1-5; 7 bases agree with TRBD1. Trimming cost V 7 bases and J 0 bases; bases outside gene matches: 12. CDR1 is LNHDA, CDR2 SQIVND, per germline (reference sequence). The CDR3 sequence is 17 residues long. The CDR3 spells CASTTEGGAYSNQPQHF. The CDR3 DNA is TGTGCCAGTACCACCGAAGGGGGCGCTTATAGCAATCAGCCCCAGCATTTT.

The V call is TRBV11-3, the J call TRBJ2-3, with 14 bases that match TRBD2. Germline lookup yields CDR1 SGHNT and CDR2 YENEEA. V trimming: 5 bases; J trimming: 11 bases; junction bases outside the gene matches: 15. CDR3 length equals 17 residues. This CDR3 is CASSTGTSGGPDFVQYF. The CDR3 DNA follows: TGTGCCAGCAGCACCGGGACTAGCGGGGGCCCCGACTTTGTGCAGTATTTT.

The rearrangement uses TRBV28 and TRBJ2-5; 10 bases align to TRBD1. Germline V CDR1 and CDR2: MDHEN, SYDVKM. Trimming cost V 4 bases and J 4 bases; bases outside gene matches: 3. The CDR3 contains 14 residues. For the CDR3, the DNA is TGTGCCAGCAGTTCATGGGACAGGGGAGAGACCCAGTACTTC. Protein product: CASSSWDRGETQYF.

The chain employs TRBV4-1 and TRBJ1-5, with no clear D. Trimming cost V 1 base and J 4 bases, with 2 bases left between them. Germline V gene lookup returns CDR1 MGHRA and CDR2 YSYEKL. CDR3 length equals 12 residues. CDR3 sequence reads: CASSQANQPQHF. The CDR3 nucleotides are TGCGCCAGCAGCCAAGCTAATCAGCCCCAGCATTTT.

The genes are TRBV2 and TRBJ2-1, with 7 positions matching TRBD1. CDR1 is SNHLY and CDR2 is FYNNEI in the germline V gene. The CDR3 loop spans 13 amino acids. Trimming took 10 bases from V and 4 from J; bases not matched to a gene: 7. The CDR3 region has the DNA TGTGCCATTCGACAGGGTCTGTACAATGAGCAGTTCTTC. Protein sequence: CAIRQGLYNEQFF. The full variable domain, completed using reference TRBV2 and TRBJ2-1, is EPEVTQTPSHQVTQMGQEVILRCVPISNHLYFYWYRQILGQKVEFLVSFYNNEISEKSEIFDDQFSVERPDGSNFTLKIRSTKLEDSAMYFCAIRQGLYNEQFFGPGTRLTVL.